Below, 30 T cell receptor beta chains from the same sample are listed, as sequenced in a study of T cells expressing NK-cell markers. TCRdb reprocessed the 5' RACE reads; each CDR3 protein has one entry and no DNA is given. The repertoire table contains some 390,000 distinct CDR3 sequences. Material for sequencing was blood T cells: a sorted CD56 or NKG2C T cell subset, CD4+ or CD8+ T cells, or bulk PBMC T cells (not recorded which). These receptors originate from a woman in her forties or fifties in good health.

V usage is TRBV7-3 and J usage is TRBJ2-1; the TCRdb D gene call, TRBD2, has no DNA to confirm it. CDR3 length equals 19 residues. From germline, CDR1 is SGHTA and CDR2 FQGTGA. The CDR3 spells CASSPYGLSASGSLNEQFF.

The chain recombines TRBV6-5 with TRBJ2-7; TCRdb proposes TRBD1, but this gene call is untestable without DNA. Germline CDR1 MNHEY, CDR2 SVGAGI. The CDR3 contains 15 residues. The CDR3 sequence is CASRQERGTAYEQYF.

The chain recombines TRBV9 with TRBJ2-7; checking the TCRdb D call of TRBD1 is not possible without DNA. The CDR3 has 15 amino acids. Germline-derived CDR1 and CDR2 are SGDLS and YYNGEE. Here the CDR3 reads CASSVSGTDLYEQYF. The full variable domain, rest sourced from reference TRBV9 and TRBJ2-7, is DSGVTQTPKHLITATGQRVTLRCSPRSGDLSVYWYQQSLDQGLQFLIQYYNGEERAKGNILERFSAQQFPDLHSELNLSSLELGDSALYFCASSVSGTDLYEQYFGPGTRLTVT.

The chain recombines TRBV20-1 with TRBJ1-2; without DNA, the TCRdb call of TRBD1 cannot be checked. Per germline, CDR1 DFQATT and CDR2 SNEGSKA (reference sequence). The CDR3 consists of 15 residues. Here the CDR3 reads CSAADRDLRHYGYTF.

This chain links TRBV18 with TRBJ2-1. CDR1 is KGHSH, CDR2 LQKENI, per germline. This CDR3 contains 14 residues. CDR3 loop: CASSPQDTYNEQFF.

The rearrangement links TRBV7-6 to TRBJ2-1; the TCRdb D gene call, TRBD1, has no DNA to confirm it. CDR3 length: 16 residues. Germline V gene sequence: CDR1 SGHVS, CDR2 FNYEAQ. The CDR3 protein is CASSLAAGSSRPEQFF. Supplemented by reference TRBV7-6 and TRBJ2-1, the full variable domain reads GAGVSQSPRYKVTKRGQDVALRCDPISGHVSLYWYRQALGQGPEFLTYFNYEAQQDKSGLPNDRFSAERPEGSISTLTIQRTEQRDSAMYRCASSLAAGSSRPEQFFGPGTRLTVL.

V usage is TRBV3-1 and J usage is TRBJ1-5. The CDR3 consists of 14 residues. Per germline, CDR1 LGHDT and CDR2 YNNKEL (reference sequence). The CDR3 spells CASSHGDANQPQHF.

The gene calls are TRBV2 and TRBJ2-7. The CDR3 spans 12 residues. Germline V gene data show CDR1 as SNHLY and CDR2 as FYNNEI. Here the CDR3 reads CASSEGLGEQYF.

This CDR3 is CASSAGLGTGELFF. V is TRBV18 and J is TRBJ2-2; TCRdb selects TRBD1, and the lack of DNA leaves this call unchecked. From germline, CDR1 is KGHSH and CDR2 LQKENI. The CDR3 runs 14 residues.

V is TRBV24-1 and J is TRBJ2-3; TCRdb calls TRBD2, which cannot be checked without DNA. Germline V gene data show CDR1 as KGHDR and CDR2 as SFDVKD. The CDR3 totals 14 residues. The CDR3 here is CATALAGPTDTQYF.

CDR3 protein: CASSPPGSYEQYF. V and J are TRBV12-3 or TRBV12-4 and TRBJ2-7; lacking DNA, the TRBD1 call made by TCRdb goes unchecked. The CDR3 length is 13 residues.

The chain links TRBV19 to TRBJ2-3; TCRdb's D call of TRBD1 is untestable without DNA. CDR1 and CDR2 from the germline V gene are LNHDA and SQIVND (reference sequence). The CDR3 has 14 residues. The CDR3 here is CASSQGSRADTQYF.

This chain uses TRBV7-8 with TRBJ2-5. The CDR3 covers 12 residues. Germline values: CDR1 SGHVS, CDR2 FQNEAQ. The CDR3 sequence: CASSGVRETQYF.

This rearrangement joins TRBV6-5 to TRBJ2-2; no DNA is available, so the TRBD1 call from TCRdb remains unchecked. The CDR3 has 16 amino acids. The germline CDR1 and CDR2 sequences are MNHEY and SVGAGI. The CDR3 sequence is CASSYLGAPSPGELFF.

The chain joins TRBV10-2 to TRBJ2-3; TCRdb's assignment of TRBD2 cannot be checked, as there is no DNA. The CDR3 covers 14 residues. Germline V gene sequence: CDR1 WSHSY, CDR2 SAAADI. The CDR3 region is CASRGSGGGDTQYF.

The genes are TRBV5-1 and TRBJ2-2; absent DNA, TCRdb's TRBD2 call cannot be checked. The CDR3 runs to 16 residues. Looked up from germline, CDR1 is SGHRS and CDR2 is YFSETQ. The CDR3 sequence is CASSLSGSFNTGELFF.

J is TRBJ2-4 and V is TRBV7-9. The CDR3 covers 16 residues. CDR1 and CDR2 from the germline V gene are SEHNR and FQNEAQ (reference sequence). CDR3 in amino acids: CASSLDVSLAKNIQYF. Full variable domain (rest looked up from reference TRBV7-9 and TRBJ2-4): DTGVSQNPRHKITKRGQNVTFRCDPISEHNRLYWYRQTLGQGPEFLTYFQNEAQLEKSRLLSDRFSAERPKGSFSTLEIQRTEQGDSAMYLCASSLDVSLAKNIQYFGAGTRLSVL.

The chain carries TRBV21-1 and TRBJ1-5. TRBV21-1 is a documented pseudogene. The CDR3 has 13 residues. The CDR3 here is CASSKAGDQPQHF.

This chain connects TRBV18 to TRBJ2-1; TCRdb gives TRBD1 as the D gene, but with no DNA this cannot be confirmed. The CDR3 consists of 14 residues. The germline CDR1 and CDR2 sequences are KGHSH and LQKENI. This chain's CDR3 is CASSNPTGLNEQFF. Combining the CDR3 with reference TRBV18 and TRBJ2-1 gives the whole variable domain NAGVMQNPRHLVRRRGQEARLRCSPMKGHSHVYWYRQLPEEGLKFMVYLQKENIIDESGMPKERFSAEFPKEGPSILRIQQVVRGDSAAYFCASSNPTGLNEQFFGPGTRLTVL.

This chain joins TRBV5-1 and TRBJ2-3; no DNA is available, so the TRBD1 call from TCRdb remains unchecked. The CDR3 is made up of 14 amino acids. Germline-derived CDR1 and CDR2 are SGHRS and YFSETQ. This CDR3 reads CASSSNTGLDTQYF.

The chain carries TRBV3-1 and TRBJ2-1. The CDR3 extends over 15 amino acids. Germline assignment: CDR1 LGHDT and CDR2 YNNKEL (reference sequence). This chain's CDR3 is CASSQQWVASNEQFF.

This chain uses TRBV5-4 with TRBJ2-1; TCRdb's D gene call, TRBD2, goes unchecked for lack of DNA. CDR1 is SGHNT and CDR2 is YYREEE in the germline V gene (reference sequence). There are 16 residues in the CDR3. The CDR3 sequence: CASSKTSGRADSEQFF.

The rearrangement links TRBV3-1 to TRBJ2-3; TCRdb reports TRBD2, a call that lacks DNA to check it against. The CDR3 is made up of 16 amino acids. Germline V lookup: CDR1 LGHDT, CDR2 YNNKEL (reference sequence). The chain's CDR3 is CASSSVAGGTTDTQYF.

This chain connects TRBV14 to TRBJ2-6; lacking DNA, the TRBD2 call made by TCRdb goes unchecked. The germline V gene encodes CDR1 SGHDN and CDR2 FVKESK. There are 22 residues in the CDR3. The CDR3 sequence is CASSHHHTSGRNGGSGANVLTF.

This chain uses TRBV28 with TRBJ1-2; no DNA is available, so the TRBD1 call from TCRdb remains unchecked. This CDR3 is built from 13 residues. Germline lookup yields CDR1 MDHEN and CDR2 SYDVKM. CDR3 in amino acids: CASSLPGTIGYTF.

This rearrangement joins TRBV12-3 or TRBV12-4 to TRBJ2-4; the D call of TRBD1 rests on TCRdb alone, since no DNA is present to check it. This CDR3 is 12 amino acids long. CDR3 amino acids: CASSSGGNIQYF.

The V call is TRBV4-1, the J call TRBJ2-7; checking the TCRdb D call of TRBD2 is not possible without DNA. CDR1 and CDR2 from the germline V gene are MGHRA and YSYEKL. The CDR3 totals 16 residues. CDR3 residues: CASSQALASGIYEQYF.

The chain's CDR3 is CASIHRESLAGSPTYNEQFF. The chain employs TRBV7-9 and TRBJ2-1; the TCRdb call, TRBD2, lacks DNA for checking. The CDR3 spans 20 residues. The V gene's germline CDR1 is SEHNR and CDR2 FQNEAQ (reference sequence).

J is TRBJ1-5 and V is TRBV12-5; TCRdb indicates TRBD1, and absent DNA this call remains unverified. Germline CDR1 is LGHNT and CDR2 is FRNRAP. The CDR3 extends over 15 amino acids. The CDR3 here is CASGLASTGGRPQHF. The complete variable domain, with remaining parts taken from reference TRBV12-5 and TRBJ1-5, reads DARVTQTPRHKVTEMGQEVTMRCQPILGHNTVFWYRQTMMQGLELLAYFRNRAPLDDSGMPKDRFSAEMPDATLATLKIQPSEPRDSAVYFCASGLASTGGRPQHFGDGTRLSIL.

This chain joins TRBV5-5 and TRBJ2-3; without DNA, the TCRdb call of TRBD1 cannot be checked. The CDR3 has 16 residues. The germline V gene encodes CDR1 SGHKS and CDR2 YYEKEE (reference sequence). The CDR3 sequence is CASSELGPPSTDTQYF.